Only a few counts were recorded for the clone carrying this T cell receptor beta chain. Its antigen is as yet unknown. The data are from a study of cytomegalovirus exposure and HLA in healthy donors. The study's findings and limits: As confirmed in vitro, a few CMV-associated chains were specific for CMV antigens.

The primer mix had 60 Vbeta and 13 Jbeta primers. The table came from immunoSEQ multiplex PCR; TCRdb's copy has only in-frame clones and leaves some out. The sample consists of 200,000 to 250,000 clones, 80% to 90% of them appearing once. Though nominally healthy at sampling, donors likely had unrecorded immune exposures. Germline CDR1 is LNHDA and CDR2 is SQIVND (reference sequence). The CDR3 is 16 amino acids. Trimming cost V 5 bases and J 4 bases; bases outside gene matches: 11. The sequence was collected from a man aged 25-45 years in good health and CMV-seronegative. The rearrangement links TRBV19 to TRBJ1-2, with 9 bases fitting TRBD1. What was sequenced was PBMCs. The CDR3 DNA reads as TGTGCCAGTAGTGAGAAGAGGACAGGGGCGGGCTATGGCTACACCTTC. This encodes CASSEKRTGAGYGYTF.